The 28 T cell receptor beta chains reported below all come from one sample, sequenced in a study of T cell changes during pregnancy in multiple sclerosis. Assay used: immunoSEQ multiplex PCR; TCRdb lists only in-frame clones, some missing. Here the sample spans some 110,000 clones, roughly 90% being singletons. Sequencing was performed on peripheral blood, taken after pregnancy. Source of these receptors: a female donor with multiple sclerosis, enrolled in a pregnancy study.

This clone occurred once. The chain employs TRBV27 and TRBJ2-7; D gene ambiguous. The V end was cut by 2 bases, the J end by 4 bases, with 9 bases between. The CDR3 totals 13 residues. Germline CDR1 and CDR2: MNHEY and SMNVEV (reference sequence). CDR3 bases: TGTGCCAGCAGTTTAGCCTCCGGGTACGAGCAGTACTTC. It yields the protein CASSLASGYEQYF.

This clone was counted once. The J gene is TRBJ1-4, the V gene TRBV27; TRBD1 is a possible D gene (5 bases). The V and J ends lost 4 bases and 0 bases respectively, with 9 bases between them. Germline V CDR1 and CDR2: MNHEY, SMNVEV (reference sequence). This CDR3 comprises 15 residues. CDR3 sequence: CASSWTRATNEKLFF. DNA of the CDR3: TGTGCCAGCAGTTGGACACGCGCAACTAATGAAAAACTGTTTTTT. Supplemented by reference TRBV27 and TRBJ1-4, the full variable domain reads EAQVTQNPRYLITVTGKKLTVTCSQNMNHEYMSWYRQDPGLGLRQIYYSMNVEVTDKGDVPEGYKVSRKEKRNFPLILESPSPNQTSLYFCASSWTRATNEKLFFGSGTQLSVL.

This chain joins TRBV2 and TRBJ2-7; 10 bases match TRBD1. Per germline, CDR1 SNHLY and CDR2 FYNNEI. V lost 4 bases to trimming and J lost 0 bases; unmatched junction nucleotides: 3. The CDR3 is made up of 15 amino acids. This CDR3 reads CASSGQGAGSYEQYF. In DNA form, the CDR3 reads TGTGCCAGCAGTGGACAGGGGGCAGGCTCCTACGAGCAGTACTTC. The full variable domain, completed using reference TRBV2 and TRBJ2-7, is EPEVTQTPSHQVTQMGQEVILRCVPISNHLYFYWYRQILGQKVEFLVSFYNNEISEKSEIFDDQFSVERPDGSNFTLKIRSTKLEDSAMYFCASSGQGAGSYEQYFGPGTRLTVT.

The rearrangement links TRBV4-1 to TRBJ2-3; 11 nucleotides agree with TRBD2. The germline gives CDR1 MGHRA, CDR2 YSYEKL. There are 16 residues in the CDR3. J gave up 1 base and V 4 bases, and 4 bases lay outside the gene matches. CDR3 region: CASSLPTSGGTDTQYF. Written as DNA, the CDR3 is TGCGCCAGCAGCCTCCCGACTAGCGGGGGCACAGATACGCAGTATTTT.

This chain's CDR3 is CASSVDRTQETQYF. CDR3 DNA: TGTGCCAGCAGCGTAGATCGTACTCAAGAGACCCAGTACTTC. V is TRBV9 and J is TRBJ2-5; D remains ambiguous. This CDR3 spans 14 amino acids. V was clipped by 0 bases and J by 2 bases, with 8 bases between them. Germline values: CDR1 SGDLS, CDR2 YYNGEE.

This chain links TRBV7-9 with TRBJ2-4; D perhaps matches TRBD1 (5 bases). V shed 6 bases and J shed 5 bases, with 11 bases lying between them. The CDR3 has 13 residues. CDR1 and CDR2 from the germline V gene are SEHNR and FQNEAQ (reference sequence). The CDR3 loop is CASSIGAENIQYF. CDR3 DNA sequence: TGTGCCAGCAGTATTGGGGCTGAAAACATTCAGTACTTC. Supplemented by reference TRBV7-9 and TRBJ2-4, the full variable domain reads DTGVSQNPRHKITKRGQNVTFRCDPISEHNRLYWYRQTLGQGPEFLTYFQNEAQLEKSRLLSDRFSAERPKGSFSTLEIQRTEQGDSAMYLCASSIGAENIQYFGAGTRLSVL.

The chain links TRBV6-5 to TRBJ2-1; 7 nucleotides align to TRBD1. This CDR3 spans 14 amino acids. Per the germline V gene, CDR1 is MNHEY and CDR2 is SVGAGI. V lost 2 bases to trimming and J lost 5 bases; unmatched junction nucleotides: 3. The CDR3 DNA sequence: TGTGCCAGCAGTTACGCCGGGACAGACAATGAGCAGTTCTTC. Its translation: CASSYAGTDNEQFF.

This clone was found once. This chain links TRBV28 with TRBJ2-7; D uncertain. Between the trimmed V and J ends, which lost 7 bases and 2 bases, there was a span of 15 bases. This CDR3 spans 14 amino acids. Germline assignment: CDR1 MDHEN and CDR2 SYDVKM. CDR3 DNA: TGTGCCAGCATTAACTCTAGATTCACCTACGAGCAGTACTTC. Its protein product is CASINSRFTYEQYF.

This sequence joins TRBV28 and TRBJ2-7, with TRBD1 as a possible D gene (5 bases). This CDR3 comprises 12 residues. From germline, CDR1 is MDHEN and CDR2 SYDVKM. V lost 5 bases, J lost 5 bases, and 10 bases lay in between. The CDR3 nucleotides are TGTGCCAGCAGTACTGGACACGACGAGCAGTACTTC. This sequence encodes CASSTGHDEQYF.

The rearrangement uses TRBV4-1 and TRBJ2-2; the match to TRBD2 covers 10 bases. The germline V gene encodes CDR1 MGHRA and CDR2 YSYEKL. V lost 1 base to trimming and J lost 6 bases; unmatched junction nucleotides: 14. This CDR3 has 19 residues. In DNA form, the CDR3 reads TGCGCCAGCAGCCAAGTCGGCTCACGGCTAGCGGGAGTCGCCGGGGAGCTGTTTTTT. This gives the protein CASSQVGSRLAGVAGELFF.

The V and J genes are TRBV30 and TRBJ1-2, with 10 bases that match TRBD1. The CDR3 length is 14 residues. Germline loops: CDR1 GTSNPN, CDR2 SVGIG (reference sequence). The trim removed 2 bases at V and 7 bases at J, leaving 7 bases unmatched. The CDR3 is CAWSLTGGSFGYTF. The CDR3 DNA sequence: TGTGCCTGGAGTCTGACAGGGGGCAGTTTTGGCTACACCTTC. The variable domain in full, completed from reference TRBV30 and TRBJ1-2, reads SQTIHQWPATLVQPVGSPLSLECTVEGTSNPNLYWYRQAAGRGLQLLFYSVGIGQISSEVPQNLSASRPQDRQFILSSKKLLLSDSGFYLCAWSLTGGSFGYTFGSGTRLTVV.

The J gene is TRBJ1-4, the V gene TRBV5-4, with a possible D match to TRBD1 (5 bases). Trimming removed 4 bases at V and 7 bases at J, with 17 bases between. Germline values: CDR1 SGHNT, CDR2 YYREEE (reference sequence). The CDR3 contains 15 residues. As DNA, the CDR3 is TGTGCCAGCAGCCCAGGGCGGAGGGGAACTGAAAAACTGTTTTTT. This gives the protein CASSPGRRGTEKLFF.

The chain recombines TRBV5-6 with TRBJ1-5, with D uncertain. V lost 2 bases, J lost 1 base, and 7 bases lay in between. The CDR3 has 14 residues. From germline, CDR1 is SGHDT and CDR2 YYEEEE. CDR3 amino acids: CASSFGRSNQPQHF. The CDR3 bases are TGTGCCAGCAGCTTCGGCAGGAGCAATCAGCCCCAGCATTTT.

Only a few counts were recorded for this clone. DNA for the CDR3: TGTGCCAGCAGCTTACGAGTCTTGGACACTGAAGCTTTCTTT. Its protein product is CASSLRVLDTEAFF. The V gene is TRBV7-8, the J gene TRBJ1-1; D is undetermined. Germline-derived CDR1 and CDR2 are SGHVS and FQNEAQ. This CDR3 region has 14 residues. Trimming cost V 2 bases and J 3 bases, with 10 bases left between them.

The chain is built from TRBV9 and TRBJ2-2, with 7 bases lining up with TRBD1. Germline CDR1 reads SGDLS; CDR2 reads YYNGEE. The J segment lost 5 bases and the V segment lost 5 bases, leaving 3 bases of the junction unmatched. The CDR3 totals 13 residues. CDR3 coding DNA: TGTGCCAGCAGGAAGGGGGCGACCGGGGAGCTGTTTTTT. This codes for CASRKGATGELFF.

The rearrangement uses TRBV28 and TRBJ1-1, with a tentative D call TRBD1 (6 bases). The CDR3 is 15 residues long. Trimming took off 5 bases at V and 6 bases at J, with 19 bases between the two ends. Germline V gene lookup returns CDR1 MDHEN and CDR2 SYDVKM. The CDR3 here is CASSPPRTVKAEAFF. CDR3 DNA sequence: TGTGCCAGCAGTCCCCCCAGGACAGTTAAAGCTGAAGCTTTCTTT.

The chain uses TRBV30 and TRBJ2-2; TRBD2 matches 9 bases. CDR3 size: 16 residues. Germline CDR1 is GTSNPN and CDR2 is SVGIG (reference sequence). The V segment lost 0 bases and the J segment 1 base; nucleotides outside the gene matches: 3. DNA of the CDR3: TGTGCCTGGAGTGTCGCGGGGGGGCAGAACACCGGGGAGCTGTTTTTT. It yields the protein CAWSVAGGQNTGELFF.

This chain joins TRBV2 and TRBJ2-1, with 8 nucleotides matching TRBD2. The length of the CDR3 is 16 residues. With 2 bases clipped from V and 3 bases from J, the junction kept 6 bases outside the gene matches. CDR1 is SNHLY and CDR2 is FYNNEI in the germline V gene. As DNA, the CDR3 is TGTGCCAGCAGTGAAATGGCTAGCGGGTACTACAATGAGCAGTTCTTC. This codes for CASSEMASGYYNEQFF. The full variable domain, with the rest looked up from reference TRBV2 and TRBJ2-1, is EPEVTQTPSHQVTQMGQEVILRCVPISNHLYFYWYRQILGQKVEFLVSFYNNEISEKSEIFDDQFSVERPDGSNFTLKIRSTKLEDSAMYFCASSEMASGYYNEQFFGPGTRLTVL.

The chain couples TRBV6-5 to TRBJ1-1; D possibly corresponds to TRBD1 (5 bases). CDR1 MNHEY and CDR2 SVGAGI come from the germline V gene. The CDR3 runs to 13 residues. Trimming pared 5 bases from V and 3 bases from J, leaving 10 bases between. The CDR3 here is CASSRGGDTEAFF. DNA of the CDR3: TGTGCCAGCAGTAGGGGCGGGGACACTGAAGCTTTCTTT.

The V gene is TRBV9, the J gene TRBJ2-2; the match to TRBD2 covers 10 bases. Trimming cost V 3 bases and J 6 bases; bases outside gene matches: 5. CDR1 SGDLS and CDR2 YYNGEE come from the germline V gene. The CDR3 has 15 amino acids. CDR3 in DNA: TGTGCCAGCAGCGCAGGGAGCGGGAGGGCCGGGGAGCTGTTTTTT. Translating gives CASSAGSGRAGELFF.

J is TRBJ1-1 and V is TRBV7-9; the D is unclear. The V end was cut by 5 bases, the J end by 4 bases, with 8 bases between. The CDR3 contains 12 residues. Per germline, CDR1 SEHNR and CDR2 FQNEAQ (reference sequence). CDR3 amino acids: CASSPRSTEAFF. CDR3 nucleotides: TGTGCCAGCAGCCCGAGGAGCACTGAAGCTTTCTTT. Looking up the rest from reference TRBV7-9 and TRBJ1-1 gives the full variable domain: DTGVSQNPRHKITKRGQNVTFRCDPISEHNRLYWYRQTLGQGPEFLTYFQNEAQLEKSRLLSDRFSAERPKGSFSTLEIQRTEQGDSAMYLCASSPRSTEAFFGQGTRLTVV.

The chain is built from TRBV5-1 and TRBJ1-1; TRBD1 matches at 7 bases. The germline V gene encodes CDR1 SGHRS and CDR2 YFSETQ. The CDR3 totals 14 residues. V dropped 4 bases and J dropped 3; count of bases not matched to a gene: 6. The CDR3 region has the DNA TGCGCCAGCAGCGGTGACAGGGTGGACACTGAAGCTTTCTTT. It encodes CASSGDRVDTEAFF.

The rearrangement joins TRBV10-3 to TRBJ1-2; 11 bases are shared with TRBD1. After removal of 2 bases from V and 5 bases from J, the junction contained 1 base not matched to a gene. CDR1 ENHRY and CDR2 SYGVKD come from the germline V gene. The CDR3 runs to 14 residues. Here the CDR3 reads CAISEGTGGYGYTF. The CDR3, as DNA: TGTGCCATCAGTGAGGGGACAGGGGGATATGGCTACACCTTC.

The genes are TRBV9 and TRBJ1-4; D possibly corresponds to TRBD1 (5 bases). Germline CDR1 reads SGDLS; CDR2 reads YYNGEE. CDR3 length: 15 amino acids. V gave up 4 bases and J gave up 7 bases, with 17 bases separating them. CDR3 nucleotides: TGTGCCAGCAGCTCCAGTGGAGGGGCAGGTGAAAAACTGTTTTTT. Its protein is CASSSSGGAGEKLFF.

The genes are TRBV5-4 and TRBJ1-2; 8 bases fit TRBD1. The CDR3 extends over 13 amino acids. The germline V gene has CDR1 SGHNT and CDR2 YYREEE (reference sequence). Trimming took 3 bases from V and 4 from J; bases not matched to a gene: 2. CDR3 in amino acids: CASSSTGAYGYTF. The DNA for the CDR3 is TGTGCCAGCAGCTCGACAGGGGCCTATGGCTACACCTTC.

The chain employs TRBV7-2 and TRBJ2-3; TRBD2 agrees at 10 bases. From germline, CDR1 is SGHTA and CDR2 FQGNSA. V shed 1 base and J 7 bases; nucleotides not matched to a gene: 8. The CDR3 totals 16 residues. The CDR3 is CASSLGTSGAGYTQYF. The CDR3 coding sequence is TGTGCCAGCAGCTTAGGCACTAGCGGGGCGGGTTATACGCAGTATTTT. The full variable domain, with the rest looked up from reference TRBV7-2 and TRBJ2-3, is GAGVSQSPSNKVTEKGKDVELRCDPISGHTALYWYRQSLGQGLEFLIYFQGNSAPDKSGLPSDRFSAERTGGSVSTLTIQRTQQEDSAVYLCASSLGTSGAGYTQYFGPGTRLTVL.

The V gene is TRBV29-1, the J gene TRBJ2-7; D may be TRBD1 (6 bases). The V gene lost 7 bases and the J gene lost 5 bases, with 18 bases spanning the gap. Germline V CDR1 and CDR2: SQVTM, ANQGSEA. This CDR3 region has 13 residues. The CDR3 DNA reads TGCAGCGCCAAGGTCAGGGGATGGGACGAGCAGTACTTC. Its protein is CSAKVRGWDEQYF.

This chain joins TRBV6-1 and TRBJ2-7, with 9 bases identical to TRBD1. The CDR3 has 13 residues. Germline trimming cut 4 bases from V and 4 bases from J; bases unmatched to any gene: 2. Germline-derived CDR1 and CDR2 are MNHNS and SASEGT. The CDR3 spells CASSATGGYEQYF. In DNA form, the CDR3 reads TGTGCCAGCAGTGCGACAGGGGGTTACGAGCAGTACTTC.